The 32 T cell receptor beta chains reported below all come from one sample, sequenced in a study of cytomegalovirus exposure and HLA in healthy donors. PCR involved 60 Vbeta and 13 Jbeta primers. This table comes from immunoSEQ multiplex PCR, and its TCRdb copy is limited to in-frame clones, with some not included. The specimen's table records approximately 150,000 clones. Sequencing was carried out using PBMCs. The receptors were gathered from a woman between 40 and 55 years old in good health and CMV-seronegative.

A remark on this clone: The junction does not match germline at one end; this may be a read error. The chain uses TRBV27 and TRBJ1-1, with D tentatively TRBD1 (5 bases). The CDR3 covers 11 residues. Germline V CDR1 and CDR2: MNHEY, SMNVEV (reference sequence). The CDR3 loop reads CASSLGGAAHF. CDR3 coding DNA: TGTGCCAGCAGTTTGGGAGGGGCGGCACACTTT.

The chain couples TRBV28 to TRBJ1-6; D possibly corresponds to TRBD1 (6 bases). Germline loops: CDR1 MDHEN, CDR2 SYDVKM. CDR3 length: 15 residues. V was clipped by 7 bases and J by 10 bases, with 20 bases between them. The CDR3 DNA is TGTGCCAGCATGGGGGCGCTTGTGTGGGTCTCACCCCTCCACTTT. Translation: CASMGALVWVSPLHF.

This chain links TRBV4-2 with TRBJ1-3; D unclear. With 0 bases removed from V and 0 bases from J, the gap between germline ends came to 12 bases. This CDR3 is built from 17 residues. Germline V gives CDR1 LGHNA, CDR2 YNFKEQ. Written as DNA, the CDR3 is TGTGCCAGCAGCCAAGATGTCAGGTCGAGCTCTGGAAACACCATATATTTT. Amino acid sequence: CASSQDVRSSSGNTIYF.

The rearrangement uses TRBV7-2 and TRBJ2-2; 12 nucleotides agree with TRBD2. CDR1 is SGHTA, CDR2 FQGNSA, per germline. With V trimmed by 6 bases and J by 1 base, 6 bases remained unmatched. The CDR3 contains 17 residues. CDR3 DNA sequence: TGTGCCAGCAGTCCTAGCGGGGGGGGCCAGAACACCGGGGAGCTGTTTTTT. It specifies CASSPSGGGQNTGELFF. The whole variable domain, remainder taken from reference TRBV7-2 and TRBJ2-2, is GAGVSQSPSNKVTEKGKDVELRCDPISGHTALYWYRQSLGQGLEFLIYFQGNSAPDKSGLPSDRFSAERTGGSVSTLTIQRTQQEDSAVYLCASSPSGGGQNTGELFFGEGSRLTVL.

The chain recombines TRBV6-6 with TRBJ1-2, with 7 bases aligning to TRBD1. The CDR3 is made up of 13 amino acids. Germline V lookup: CDR1 MNHNY, CDR2 SVGAGI (reference sequence). After removal of 5 bases from V and 7 bases from J, the junction contained 7 bases not matched to a gene. In DNA, the CDR3 is TGTGCCAGCAGTAAGCAGGGGGTTGGTGGCTACACCTTC. Translated: CASSKQGVGGYTF.

The CDR3, as DNA: TGTGCCAGCAGCTTGGGACAGTTGAACACTGAAGCTTTCTTT. Encoded protein: CASSLGQLNTEAFF. This chain links TRBV7-6 with TRBJ1-1, with 7 nucleotides matching TRBD1. Trimming cost V 3 bases and J 0 bases; bases outside gene matches: 1. CDR1 SGHVS and CDR2 FNYEAQ come from the germline V gene. The CDR3 loop spans 14 amino acids.

This chain uses TRBV20-1 with TRBJ1-1; possible D gene TRBD1, 5 bases. The germline gives CDR1 DFQATT, CDR2 SNEGSKA (reference sequence). The V end lost 5 bases, the J end lost 9 bases, and 13 bases lay between the germline ends. The CDR3 spans 11 residues. Here the CDR3 DNA reads TGCAGTGCTCCCGGGCGGGGGAAAGCTTTCTTT. This encodes CSAPGRGKAFF.

The chain uses TRBV6-5 and TRBJ2-4, with D perhaps TRBD1 (6 bases). The V gene lost 8 bases and the J gene lost 2 bases, with 13 bases spanning the gap. The V gene's germline CDR1 is MNHEY and CDR2 SVGAGI. CDR3 size: 14 residues. Here the CDR3 reads CASEEGGTKNIQYF. CDR3 coding DNA: TGTGCCAGCGAGGAAGGGGGAACCAAAAACATTCAGTACTTC.

The chain joins TRBV15 to TRBJ2-7; TRBD1 aligns across 7 bases. CDR1 is LNHNV, CDR2 YYDKDF, per germline (reference sequence). Trimming removed 9 bases from V and 0 bases from J; junction bases left unmatched: 5. CDR3 size: 13 residues. DNA for the CDR3: TGTGCCACTCGGACAGGATTCTCCTACGAGCAGTACTTC. Its translation: CATRTGFSYEQYF.

The chain joins TRBV11-2 to TRBJ2-3; a weak D match, TRBD2 (6 bases). Per germline, CDR1 SGHAT and CDR2 FQNNGV. Trimming took off 0 bases at V and 2 bases at J, with 12 bases between the two ends. The CDR3 is 16 amino acids. The CDR3 loop reads CASSLERGLSTDTQYF. The CDR3 DNA follows: TGTGCCAGCAGCTTAGAGCGGGGTCTTTCCACAGATACGCAGTATTTT.

The CDR3: CASSYSITGQVTEAFF. The CDR3 DNA sequence: TGTGCCAGCAGTTACTCGATCACAGGACAGGTAACTGAAGCTTTCTTT. The chain recombines TRBV6-5 with TRBJ1-1; TRBD1 agrees at 7 bases. V was pared by 0 bases and J by 5 bases, with 9 bases of the junction left unmatched. The CDR3 extends over 16 amino acids. CDR1 is MNHEY and CDR2 is SVGAGI in the germline V gene.

The chain uses TRBV7-2 and TRBJ1-5; no firm D call. The CDR3 is made up of 12 amino acids. CDR1 SGHTA and CDR2 FQGNSA come from the germline V gene. V lost 5 bases to trimming and J lost 7 bases, with 9 bases between them. DNA of the CDR3: TGTGCCAGCAGCCGAGGCGACCAGCCCCAGCATTTT. Translation: CASSRGDQPQHF.

The chain is built from TRBV7-3 and TRBJ1-2; TRBD1 aligns across 10 bases. V was pared by 0 bases and J by 8 bases, with 3 bases of the junction left unmatched. The V gene's germline CDR1 is SGHTA and CDR2 FQGTGA. This CDR3 is 14 amino acids long. CDR3 coding DNA: TGTGCCAGCAGCTTAACTGGGACAGGGGACGGCTACACCTTC. This gives the protein CASSLTGTGDGYTF.

Written as DNA, the CDR3 is TGTGCCACCAGTATTGGGCAGGGTAATGGCTACACCTTC. It is translated as CATSIGQGNGYTF. This rearrangement joins TRBV15 to TRBJ1-2; a possible D gene is TRBD1 (5 bases). This CDR3 contains 13 residues. The V gene lost 6 bases and the J gene lost 6 bases, with 14 bases spanning the gap. Germline lookup yields CDR1 LNHNV and CDR2 YYDKDF (reference sequence).

The chain recombines TRBV5-4 with TRBJ2-5, with D unclear. The germline V and J ends were trimmed by 0 bases and 3 bases, with 9 bases remaining between them. The CDR3 loop spans 14 amino acids. CDR1 and CDR2 from the germline V gene are SGHNT and YYREEE (reference sequence). The CDR3 loop is CASSLGSRKETQYF. CDR3 DNA: TGTGCCAGCAGCTTGGGAAGTAGAAAAGAGACCCAGTACTTC.

V is TRBV6-1 and J is TRBJ2-7; maybe TRBD1 (6 bases). V dropped 6 bases and J dropped 0 bases, with 9 bases sitting between them. Germline lookup yields CDR1 MNHNS and CDR2 SASEGT. This CDR3 region has 13 residues. CDR3 nucleotide sequence: TGTGCCAGCAGCCAAGGGGGCTCCTACGAGCAGTACGTC. It yields the protein CASSQGGSYEQYV.

This chain links TRBV28 with TRBJ2-5; no clear D. The CDR3 is 14 amino acids. Germline V gives CDR1 MDHEN, CDR2 SYDVKM. The V end was cut by 3 bases, the J end by 0 bases, with 8 bases between. The CDR3 sequence is CASSFPRYQETQYF. As DNA, the CDR3 is TGTGCCAGCAGTTTTCCCAGGTACCAAGAGACCCAGTACTTC.

The chain employs TRBV7-9 and TRBJ1-6; 12 bases align to TRBD1. The CDR3 totals 18 residues. Trimming cost V 4 bases and J 4 bases; bases outside gene matches: 8. CDR1 SEHNR and CDR2 FQNEAQ come from the germline V gene (reference sequence). CDR3 residues: CASSWAKGQGAYNSPLHF. CDR3 DNA: TGTGCCAGCAGCTGGGCCAAGGGACAGGGGGCTTATAATTCACCCCTCCACTTT.

The V call is TRBV7-2, the J call TRBJ1-1; D ambiguous. Germline CDR1 and CDR2: SGHTA and FQGNSA. This CDR3 spans 12 amino acids. The V end was cut by 4 bases, the J end by 10 bases, with 13 bases between. CDR3 DNA sequence: TGTGCCAGCAGCTCGGACTCTCGCCTAGCTTTCTTT. As protein: CASSSDSRLAFF. Using reference TRBV7-2 and TRBJ1-1 for the parts outside the CDR3, the full variable domain is GAGVSQSPSNKVTEKGKDVELRCDPISGHTALYWYRQSLGQGLEFLIYFQGNSAPDKSGLPSDRFSAERTGGSVSTLTIQRTQQEDSAVYLCASSSDSRLAFFGQGTRLTVV.

DNA for the CDR3: TGCGCCAGCAGCTACAAACTAGCGGGGAATAACACCGGGGAGCTGTTTTTT. Residues: CASSYKLAGNNTGELFF. The genes are TRBV5-1 and TRBJ2-2, with 10 bases matching TRBD2. Germline CDR1 reads SGHRS; CDR2 reads YFSETQ. V lost 3 bases and J lost 2; bases outside the gene matches: 7. The CDR3 length is 17 residues.

V is TRBV5-4 and J is TRBJ1-3; D remains unclear. The length of the CDR3 is 14 residues. Trimming removed 0 bases at V and 4 bases at J, with 8 bases between. Germline loops: CDR1 SGHNT, CDR2 YYREEE (reference sequence). CDR3 DNA sequence: TGTGCCAGCAGCTTGGTTGGGGAGGGAAACACCATATATTTT. Translating gives CASSLVGEGNTIYF.

This chain joins TRBV2 and TRBJ1-4; 9 nucleotides align to TRBD1. After removal of 5 bases from V and 7 bases from J, the junction contained 5 bases not matched to a gene. This CDR3 is 14 amino acids long. The germline V gene has CDR1 SNHLY and CDR2 FYNNEI. The CDR3 DNA is TGTGCCAGCAGTACAGGGGGCTTGGGTGAAAAACTGTTTTTT. Amino acid sequence: CASSTGGLGEKLFF. Looking up the rest from reference TRBV2 and TRBJ1-4 gives the full variable domain: EPEVTQTPSHQVTQMGQEVILRCVPISNHLYFYWYRQILGQKVEFLVSFYNNEISEKSEIFDDQFSVERPDGSNFTLKIRSTKLEDSAMYFCASSTGGLGEKLFFGSGTQLSVL.

The chain recombines TRBV13 with TRBJ1-6; D gene ambiguous. The CDR3 is 12 residues long. V was pared by 0 bases and J by 13 bases, with 7 bases between. Germline CDR1 and CDR2: PRHDT and FYEKMQ (reference sequence). DNA for the CDR3: TGTGCCAGCAGCTTAGGCAGTCCGCCCCTCCACTTT. Translated, it gives CASSLGSPPLHF. Together with reference TRBV13 and TRBJ1-6, the CDR3 gives the full variable domain: AAGVIQSPRHLIKEKRETATLKCYPIPRHDTVYWYQQGPGQDPQFLISFYEKMQSDKGSIPDRFSAQQFSDYHSELNMSSLELGDSALYFCASSLGSPPLHFGNGTRLTVT.

The chain joins TRBV7-3 to TRBJ2-1; D perhaps matches TRBD2 (5 bases). V was pared by 8 bases and J by 12 bases, with 26 bases between. The CDR3 runs 15 residues. Germline V gives CDR1 SGHTA, CDR2 FQGTGA. As DNA, the CDR3 is TGTGCCAGCCAGGCCCCCGGAGATCGGGATGGGTCGCAGTTCTTC. It yields the protein CASQAPGDRDGSQFF.

This rearrangement joins TRBV7-9 to TRBJ1-2; D unclear. CDR1 and CDR2 (germline): SEHNR, FQNEAQ (reference sequence). V shed 1 base and J shed 6 bases, with 9 bases lying between them. The CDR3 contains 13 residues. The CDR3 bases are TGTGCCAGCAGCTTAGAGCGGCAGGATGGCTACACCTTC. Amino acid sequence: CASSLERQDGYTF.

The chain uses TRBV7-8 and TRBJ2-7; maybe TRBD2 (5 bases). V was cut by 0 bases and J by 5 bases, with 11 bases left in between. The germline CDR1 and CDR2 sequences are SGHVS and FQNEAQ. This CDR3 region has 14 residues. CDR3 DNA sequence: TGTGCCAGCAGCTTAGCGAGGGAACGGCACGAGCAGTACGTC. This sequence encodes CASSLARERHEQYV.

The J gene is TRBJ1-6, the V gene TRBV28; 8 bases are a match to TRBD1. The CDR3 totals 15 residues. The V and J ends lost 4 bases and 10 bases, in that order; junction bases with no gene match: 9. Germline loops: CDR1 MDHEN, CDR2 SYDVKM. The CDR3 DNA sequence: TGTGCCAGCAGTTCTGGACAGGGTGTGTACTCACCCCTCCACTTT. Translating gives CASSSGQGVYSPLHF. The full variable domain, in which reference TRBV28 and TRBJ1-6 provide the parts outside the CDR3, is DVKVTQSSRYLVKRTGEKVFLECVQDMDHENMFWYRQDPGLGLRLIYFSYDVKMKEKGDIPEGYSVSREKKERFSLILESASTNQTSMYLCASSSGQGVYSPLHFGNGTRLTVT.

This rearrangement joins TRBV10-3 to TRBJ2-7; 8 bases agree with TRBD1. CDR1 is ENHRY and CDR2 is SYGVKD in the germline V gene. The junction had 4 bases not matched to a gene; V was cut back by 7 bases and J by 5 bases. The CDR3 length is 12 residues. Here the CDR3 reads CAITDRGHEQYF. CDR3 DNA sequence: TGTGCCATCACCGACAGGGGCCACGAGCAGTACTTC.

CDR3 coding DNA: TGTGCCATCAGTGCAGGGGGCGAGTCTGGGGCCAACGTCCTGACTTTC. It is translated as CAISAGGESGANVLTF. This chain joins TRBV10-3 and TRBJ2-6, with 8 bases lining up with TRBD1. Germline CDR1 is ENHRY and CDR2 is SYGVKD. V gave up 4 bases and J gave up 1 base; unmatched junction bases: 3. The CDR3 totals 16 residues.

The V call is TRBV6-5, the J call TRBJ1-1, with D hard to call. Trimming stripped 0 bases from V and 2 bases from J, with 7 bases between. Looked up from germline, CDR1 is MNHEY and CDR2 is SVGAGI. The CDR3 is 14 residues long. This CDR3 reads CASSYSVTNTEAFF. CDR3 in DNA: TGTGCCAGCAGTTACTCCGTCACTAACACTGAAGCTTTCTTT.

This chain connects TRBV5-4 to TRBJ1-1, with 9 bases identical to TRBD1. The V gene end was trimmed by 4 bases and the J gene end by 0 bases; junction bases not matched to a gene: 7. Looked up from germline, CDR1 is SGHNT and CDR2 is YYREEE (reference sequence). CDR3 length: 16 amino acids. CDR3: CASSDRGAQMNTEAFF. The CDR3 DNA is TGTGCCAGCAGCGACAGGGGGGCCCAGATGAACACTGAAGCTTTCTTT.

The chain joins TRBV20-1 to TRBJ2-5; weak D call: TRBD1 (5 bases). Trimming stripped 6 bases from V and 3 bases from J, with 8 bases between. Germline CDR1 and CDR2: DFQATT and SNEGSKA (reference sequence). There are 11 residues in the CDR3. CDR3 in amino acids: CSAGREETQYF. The CDR3 DNA follows: TGCAGTGCGGGCAGGGAAGAGACCCAGTACTTC.